These T cell receptor beta chains were read from a single sample in a study of blood T cell repertoires in COVID-19. Some clones are missing from TCRdb's copy, which holds only in-frame ones; the method was immunoSEQ multiplex PCR. The sample yields about 300,000 clones, around 90% seen once. What was sequenced was PBMCs or T cells enriched from blood (not recorded which). Receptors were obtained from a woman aged 25 to 39 who had recovered from COVID-19. CDR3s include the opening cysteine and the closing phenylalanine or tryptophan. D genes are given only for firm matches. Part of the rows lack a size; the others show once, few, many or a class for expanded clones.

clone_size j_call d_call v_call cdr3_aa cdr3_nt
few TRBJ1-6 NA TRBV5-8 CASSSGQPDNSPLHF TGTGCCAGCAGCTCAGGACAGCCCGATAATTCACCCCTCCACTTT
NA TRBJ1-5 NA TRBV6-2/TRBV6-3 CASSYARGSNQPQHF TGTGCCAGCAGTTACGCCAGGGGTAGCAATCAGCCCCAGCATTTT
once TRBJ2-7 TRBD2 TRBV4-1 CASSQGGLAGSEQYF TGCGCCAGCAGCCAGGGGGGACTAGCGGGGTCCGAGCAGTACTTC
NA TRBJ2-2 TRBD2 TRBV5-6 CASSLAGLAANTGELFF TGTGCCAGCAGCCTTGCGGGACTAGCGGCGAACACCGGGGAGCTGTTTTTT
NA TRBJ2-3 NA TRBV24-1 CATSDWGGTSTDTQYF TGTGCCACCAGTGATTGGGGCGGGACTAGCACAGATACGCAGTATTTT
NA TRBJ2-5 NA TRBV7-7 CASSLGSLSRQETQYF TGTGCTAGCAGCTTAGGTTCTTTGTCTAGGCAAGAGACCCAGTACTTC
NA TRBJ1-2 NA TRBV24-1 CATSPLPGIYGYTF TGTGCCACCAGCCCTCTGCCAGGGATCTATGGCTACACCTTC
NA TRBJ2-7 TRBD1 TRBV27 CASSLDRENEQYF TGTGCCAGCAGTTTAGACAGGGAGAACGAGCAGTACTTC
NA TRBJ2-1 NA TRBV11-1 CASRSNNEQFF TGTGCCAGCAGATCCAACAATGAGCAGTTCTTC
NA TRBJ2-1 TRBD2 TRBV7-8 CASSPAQREAYNEQFF TGTGCCAGCAGCCCCGCCCAGCGGGAGGCCTACAATGAGCAGTTCTTC
once TRBJ2-4 TRBD2 TRBV7-9 CASSSSGEGGIQYF TGTGCCAGCAGCTCCTCGGGGGAGGGAGGCATTCAGTACTTC
NA TRBJ2-7 TRBD1 TRBV5-1 CASSLGQGTEQYF TGCGCCAGCAGCCTCGGACAGGGGACAGAGCAGTACTTC
NA TRBJ1-6 NA TRBV23-1 CASSQFSTATNSPLHF TGCGCCAGCAGTCAATTCTCGACAGCGACCAATTCACCCCTCCACTTT
NA TRBJ2-5 TRBD1 TRBV9 CASSTITGTDQETQYF TGTGCCAGCAGCACCATAACCGGGACAGATCAAGAGACCCAGTACTTC
NA TRBJ1-1 NA TRBV14 CASSQQGYSEAFF TGTGCCAGCAGCCAACAGGGTTACTCTGAAGCTTTCTTT
once TRBJ2-5 NA TRBV6-2/TRBV6-3 CASSYEGSLTQETQYF TGTGCCAGCAGTTATGAGGGTAGTCTCACCCAAGAGACCCAGTACTTC
NA TRBJ1-1 NA TRBV12-3/TRBV12-4 CASSSGENTEAFF TGTGCCAGCAGTTCAGGGGAGAACACTGAAGCTTTCTTT
NA TRBJ2-1 NA TRBV12-3/TRBV12-4 CAGSATPHNEQFF TGCGCGGGATCGGCGACACCGCACAATGAGCAGTTCTTC